This T cell receptor beta chain came from a study of CD8 T cells in Susac syndrome. It was with random hexamers that 0.5 to 1 ug RNA was reverse transcribed. TCRdb reanalysed the immunoSEQ multiplex PCR reads using MiXCR and keeps one entry per CDR3 protein. The sample holds 150,000 to 200,000 distinct CDR3 sequences, around 94% seen once. The V end was cut by 1 base, the J end by 5 bases, with 10 bases between. The germline V gene encodes CDR1 SGHRS and CDR2 YFSETQ. The CDR3 runs 15 residues. The study used healthy donors as controls matched for age and sex. The sequence derives from a human donor in good health. Source material: CD4+ T cells from PBMCs. The V and J genes are TRBV5-1 and TRBJ1-6, with D tentatively TRBD1 (6 bases). For the CDR3, the DNA is TGCGCCAGCAGCTTGTCCTCAGGGGATAATTCACCCCTCCACTTT. It is translated as CASSLSSGDNSPLHF. Full variable domain (rest looked up from reference TRBV5-1 and TRBJ1-6): KAGVTQTPRYLIKTRGQQVTLSCSPISGHRSVSWYQQTPGQGLQFLFEYFSETQRNKGNFPGRFSGRQFSNSRSEMNVSTLELGDSALYLCASSLSSGDNSPLHFGNGTRLTVT.